Listed here is a single T cell receptor beta chain. These data originate in a study of shared T cell receptors in the human thymus. The table came from immunoSEQ multiplex PCR; TCRdb's copy has only in-frame clones and leaves some out. The sample has just under 550,000 clones; 70% to 80% are singletons. The CDR3 has 15 residues. The V gene's germline CDR1 is MNHNS and CDR2 SASEGT. Trimming took off 1 base at V and 5 bases at J, with 12 bases between the two ends. The sample was also linked to a second study, of human thymus T cells.

The receptor was isolated from a boy in the first two years of life with a congenital heart defect. The gene calls are TRBV6-1 and TRBJ2-1; TRBD1 might be the D (6 bases). Source material: thymocytes. The CDR3 here is CASSEGGHRHNEQFF. CDR3 in DNA: TGTGCCAGCAGTGAAGGGGGACATAGACACAATGAGCAGTTCTTC.